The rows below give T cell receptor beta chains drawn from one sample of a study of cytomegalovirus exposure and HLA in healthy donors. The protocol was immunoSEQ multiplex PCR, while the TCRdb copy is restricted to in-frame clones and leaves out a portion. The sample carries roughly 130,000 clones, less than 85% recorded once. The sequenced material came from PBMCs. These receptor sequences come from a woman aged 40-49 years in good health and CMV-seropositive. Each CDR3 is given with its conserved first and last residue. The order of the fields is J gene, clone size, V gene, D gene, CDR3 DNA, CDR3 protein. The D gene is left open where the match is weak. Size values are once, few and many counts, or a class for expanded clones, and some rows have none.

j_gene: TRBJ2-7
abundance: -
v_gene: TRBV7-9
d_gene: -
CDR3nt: TGTGCCAGCAGCTCCCCGAGGGTTTCCTACGAGCAGTACTTC
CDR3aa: CASSSPRVSYEQYF

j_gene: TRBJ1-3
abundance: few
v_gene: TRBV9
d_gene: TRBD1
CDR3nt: TGTGCCAGCAGCGCGCGACAGGGCTACTCTGGAAACACCATATATTTT
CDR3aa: CASSARQGYSGNTIYF

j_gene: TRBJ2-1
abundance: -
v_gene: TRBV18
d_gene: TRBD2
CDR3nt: TGTGCCAGCTCGCTGCGGGGGTCCCCGGAGGGCCTTCGAAATGAGCAGTTCTTC
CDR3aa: CASSLRGSPEGLRNEQFF

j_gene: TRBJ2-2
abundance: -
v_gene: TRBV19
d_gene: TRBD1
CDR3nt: TGTGCCAGTAGTGATCCGGGACAGGGGTCCGGGGAGCTGTTTTTT
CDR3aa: CASSDPGQGSGELFF

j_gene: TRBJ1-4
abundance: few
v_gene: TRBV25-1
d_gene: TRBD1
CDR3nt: TGTGCCAGCAGTGAAGCAGGGGACAGTGAAAAACTGTTTTTT
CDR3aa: CASSEAGDSEKLFF

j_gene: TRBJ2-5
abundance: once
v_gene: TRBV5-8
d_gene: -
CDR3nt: TGTGCCAGCAGCTTGGAAGACCAGGGGTACCAAGAGACCCAGTACTTC
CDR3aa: CASSLEDQGYQETQYF

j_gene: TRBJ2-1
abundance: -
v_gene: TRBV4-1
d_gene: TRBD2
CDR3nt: TGCGCCAGCAGCCAAGAGGCAGGGAGGGGAAATGAGCAGTTCTTC
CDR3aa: CASSQEAGRGNEQFF

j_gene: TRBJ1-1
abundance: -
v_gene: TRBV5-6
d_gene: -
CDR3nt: TGTGCCAGCAGCTTTTGGACGGGATCAATGAACACTGAAGCTTTCTTT
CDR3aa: CASSFWTGSMNTEAFF

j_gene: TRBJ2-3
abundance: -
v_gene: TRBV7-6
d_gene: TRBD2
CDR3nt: TGTGCCAGCAGCCTGGGACTAGCGATAACAGATACGCAGTATTTT
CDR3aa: CASSLGLAITDTQYF

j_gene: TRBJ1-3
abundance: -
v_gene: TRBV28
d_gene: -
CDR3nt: TGTGCCAGCAGTAACATCGGACAGATGACTGGAAACACCATATATTTT
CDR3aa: CASSNIGQMTGNTIYF

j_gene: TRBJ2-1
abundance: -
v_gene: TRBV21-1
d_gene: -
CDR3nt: TGTGCCAGCAGCAAATCTGGGCGGGGGGGCCTTGGTAATGAGCAGTTCTTC
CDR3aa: CASSKSGRGGLGNEQFF

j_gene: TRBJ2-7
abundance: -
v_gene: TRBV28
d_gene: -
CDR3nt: TGTGCCAGCAGTCATCCCGAGGGTTGGCGCCGGCTCGAGCAGTACTTC
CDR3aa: CASSHPEGWRRLEQYF

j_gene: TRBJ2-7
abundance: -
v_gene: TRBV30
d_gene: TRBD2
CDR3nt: TGTGCCTGGAGTGGTGGTCGGACTAGCGGGGGGCGGAGCTCCTACGAGCAGTACTTC
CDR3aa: CAWSGGRTSGGRSSYEQYF

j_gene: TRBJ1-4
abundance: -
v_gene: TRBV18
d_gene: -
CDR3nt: TGTGCCAGCTCACAATCCGGGACAACTAATGAAAAACTGTTTTTT
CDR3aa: CASSQSGTTNEKLFF

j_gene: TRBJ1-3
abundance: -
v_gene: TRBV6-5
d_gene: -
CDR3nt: TGTGCCAGCAGTTTGACATTCTCTGGAAACACCATATATTTT
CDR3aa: CASSLTFSGNTIYF

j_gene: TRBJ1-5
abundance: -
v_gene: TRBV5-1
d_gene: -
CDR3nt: TGCGCCAGCAGCTTGGATTACCGGCAGCCCCAGCATTTT
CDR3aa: CASSLDYRQPQHF

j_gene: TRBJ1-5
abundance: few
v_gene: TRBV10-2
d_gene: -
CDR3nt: TGCGCCAGCAGGCGACAGGAGAATCAGCCCCAGCATTTT
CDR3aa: CASRRQENQPQHF

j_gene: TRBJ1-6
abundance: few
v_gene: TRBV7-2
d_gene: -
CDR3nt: TGTGCCAGCAGCTTAGTACAGGATTATTCACCCCTCCACTTT
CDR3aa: CASSLVQDYSPLHF

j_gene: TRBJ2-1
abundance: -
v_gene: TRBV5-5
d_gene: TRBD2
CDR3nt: TGTGCCAGCAGCTTCGGGACTAGCTCGAACAATGAGCAGTTCTTC
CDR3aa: CASSFGTSSNNEQFF

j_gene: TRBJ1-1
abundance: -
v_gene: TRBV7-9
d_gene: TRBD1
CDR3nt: TGTGCCAGCAGCTTAGGACAGGGAGACACTGAAGCTTTCTTT
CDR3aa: CASSLGQGDTEAFF

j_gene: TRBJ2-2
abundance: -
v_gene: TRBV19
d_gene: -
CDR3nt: TGTGCCAGTAGTATAGAAGGGGCCACCGGGGAGCTGTTTTTT
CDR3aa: CASSIEGATGELFF

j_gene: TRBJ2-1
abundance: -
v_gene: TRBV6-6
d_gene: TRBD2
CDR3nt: TGTGCCAGCCGAGCGGGAGGGCCGGGTAGTGAGCAGTTCTTC
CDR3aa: CASRAGGPGSEQFF

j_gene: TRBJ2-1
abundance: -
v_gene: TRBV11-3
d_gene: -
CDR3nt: TGTGCCAGCAGTAGGACAGGGTCGGGAGGTGAGCAGTTCTTC
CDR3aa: CASSRTGSGGEQFF

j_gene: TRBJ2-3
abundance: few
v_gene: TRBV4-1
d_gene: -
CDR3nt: TGCGCCAGCAGCCAAGTGGGAAGGGGAGATACGCAGTATTTT
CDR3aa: CASSQVGRGDTQYF

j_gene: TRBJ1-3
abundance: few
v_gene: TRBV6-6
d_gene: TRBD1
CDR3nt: TGTGCCAGCAGTTTGGACAGGGGGCTTGGAAACACCATATATTTT
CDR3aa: CASSLDRGLGNTIYF

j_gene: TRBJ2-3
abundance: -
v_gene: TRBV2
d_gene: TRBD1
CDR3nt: TGTGCCAGCAGGCTGACAGGGGGCGCAACAGATACGCAGTATTTT
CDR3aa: CASRLTGGATDTQYF

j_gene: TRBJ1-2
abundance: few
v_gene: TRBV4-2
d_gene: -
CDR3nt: TGTGCCAGCAGCCAAGATGACCGACTCTATGGCTACACCTTC
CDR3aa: CASSQDDRLYGYTF

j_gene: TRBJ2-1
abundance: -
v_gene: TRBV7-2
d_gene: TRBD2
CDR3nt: TGTGCCAGCAGCTCCGCGGGAGGCTCCTACAATGAGCAGTTCTTC
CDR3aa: CASSSAGGSYNEQFF

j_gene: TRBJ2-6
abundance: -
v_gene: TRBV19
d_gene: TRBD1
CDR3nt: TGTGCCAGTAGTAGCTGGGGGACAGCCCGCTCTGGGGCCAACGTCCTGACTTTC
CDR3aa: CASSSWGTARSGANVLTF

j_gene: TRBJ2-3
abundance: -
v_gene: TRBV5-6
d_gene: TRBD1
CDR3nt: TGTGCCAGCAGCTTGTGGGACAGAAACACAGATACGCAGTATTTT
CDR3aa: CASSLWDRNTDTQYF

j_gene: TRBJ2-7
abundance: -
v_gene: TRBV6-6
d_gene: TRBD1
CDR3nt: TGTGCCAGCAGATTCGGGACAGCCTCCTACGAGCAGTACTTC
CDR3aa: CASRFGTASYEQYF

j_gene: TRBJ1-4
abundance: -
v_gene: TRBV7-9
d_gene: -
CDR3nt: TGTGCCAGCATTGACACGAGGACAGACCCTGCCTTTGAAAAACTGTTTTTT
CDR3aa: CASIDTRTDPAFEKLFF

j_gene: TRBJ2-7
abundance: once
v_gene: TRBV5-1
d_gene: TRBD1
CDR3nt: TGCGCCAGCAGCCCGTCAGGGGGTGCCTACGAGCAGTACTTC
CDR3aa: CASSPSGGAYEQYF

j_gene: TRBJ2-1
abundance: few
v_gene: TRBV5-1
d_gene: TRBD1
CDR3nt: TGCGCCAGCAGCCCCAAAACCGGGACAGGGAGGGATGAGCAGTTCTTC
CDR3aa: CASSPKTGTGRDEQFF

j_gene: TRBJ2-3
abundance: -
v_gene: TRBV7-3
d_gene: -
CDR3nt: TGTGCCAGCAGCTTACGGAACAGGGCAGATACGCAGTATTTT
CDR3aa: CASSLRNRADTQYF

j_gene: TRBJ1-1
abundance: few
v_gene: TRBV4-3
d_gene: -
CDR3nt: TGCGCCAGCAGCCAAGAAGCCGGGAGGAACACTGAAGCTTTCTTT
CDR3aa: CASSQEAGRNTEAFF

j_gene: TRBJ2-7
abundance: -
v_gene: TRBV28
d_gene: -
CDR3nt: TGTGCCAGCAGCCCAACCCCCCGGGGTAGCTTTTCCTACGAGCAGTACTTC
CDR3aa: CASSPTPRGSFSYEQYF

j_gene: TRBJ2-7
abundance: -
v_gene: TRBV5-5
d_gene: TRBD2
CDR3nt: TGTGCCAGCAGCTTGTATAGCGGGAGAACCTCCTACGAGCAGTACTTC
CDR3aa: CASSLYSGRTSYEQYF

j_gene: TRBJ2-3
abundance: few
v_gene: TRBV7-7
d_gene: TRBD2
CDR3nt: TGTGCCAGCAGCTTAGCGCCTAGCGGGGATACGCAGTATTTT
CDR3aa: CASSLAPSGDTQYF

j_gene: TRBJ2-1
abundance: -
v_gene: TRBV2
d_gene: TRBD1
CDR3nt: TGTGCCAGCAGGAAAATACCGGGACAGCCATACAATGAGCAGTTCTTC
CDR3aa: CASRKIPGQPYNEQFF

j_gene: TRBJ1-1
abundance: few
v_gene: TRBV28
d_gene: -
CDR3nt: TGTGCCAGCAGCCACAACCGAATCGGGGGGGGAACTGAAGCTTTCTTT
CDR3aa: CASSHNRIGGGTEAFF

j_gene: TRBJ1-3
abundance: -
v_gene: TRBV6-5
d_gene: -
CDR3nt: TGTGCCAGCAGTGTAGCAGCCTCTGGAAACACCATATATTTT
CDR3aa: CASSVAASGNTIYF

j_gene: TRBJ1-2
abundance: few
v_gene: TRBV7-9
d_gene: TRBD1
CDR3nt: TGTGCCAGCAGCCCGGGACAGGGCAACGGGGCCACCTTC
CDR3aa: CASSPGQGNGATF

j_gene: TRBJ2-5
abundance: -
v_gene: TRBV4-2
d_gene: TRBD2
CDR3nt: TGTGCCAGCAGCCAAGGAGCGGGGTGGCAAGAGACCCAGTACTTC
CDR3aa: CASSQGAGWQETQYF

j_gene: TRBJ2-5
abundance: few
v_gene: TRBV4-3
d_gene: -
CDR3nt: TGCGCCAGCAGCCAAGCTTCGAGGGGGGGCCATGAGACCCAGTACTTC
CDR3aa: CASSQASRGGHETQYF

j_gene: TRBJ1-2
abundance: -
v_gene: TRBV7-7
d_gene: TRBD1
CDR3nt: TGTGCCAGCAGCACCCAACAGGGGATAGGGGATGGCTACACCTTC
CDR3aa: CASSTQQGIGDGYTF

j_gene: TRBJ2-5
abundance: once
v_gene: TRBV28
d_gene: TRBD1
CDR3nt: TGTGCCAGCAGTTCGAGACAGGGGGTGACCCAGTACTTC
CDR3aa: CASSSRQGVTQYF

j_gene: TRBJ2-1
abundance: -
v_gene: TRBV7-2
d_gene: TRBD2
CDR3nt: TGTGCCAGCAGCGTAAAACTCCCTTTTGCGGGAGGTAGGAATGAGCAGTTCTTC
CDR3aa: CASSVKLPFAGGRNEQFF

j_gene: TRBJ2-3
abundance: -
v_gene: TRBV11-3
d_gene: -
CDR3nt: TGTGCCAGCAGCTTACCCCTCCCGACAGCATTAAGCACAGATACGCAGTATTTT
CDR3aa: CASSLPLPTALSTDTQYF

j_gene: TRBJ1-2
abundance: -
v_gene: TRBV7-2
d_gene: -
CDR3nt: TGTGCCAGCAGCTTAGTCCAGGACAGCTACTATGGCTACACCTTC
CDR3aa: CASSLVQDSYYGYTF

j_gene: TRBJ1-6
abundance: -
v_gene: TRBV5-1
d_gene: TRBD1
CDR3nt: TGCGCCAGCAGCTTTATGGGCCCCGGACGACAGGGGACGGATTCACCCCTCCACTTT
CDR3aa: CASSFMGPGRQGTDSPLHF

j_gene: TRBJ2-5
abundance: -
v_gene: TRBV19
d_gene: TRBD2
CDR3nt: TGTGCCAGTAGTAGTGATAGCGGGAGTGGGGAGACCCAGTACTTC
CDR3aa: CASSSDSGSGETQYF

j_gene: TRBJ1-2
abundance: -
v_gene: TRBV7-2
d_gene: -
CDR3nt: TGTGCCAGCAGCTTAGACCGGGAGTTCTATGGCTACACCTTC
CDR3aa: CASSLDREFYGYTF

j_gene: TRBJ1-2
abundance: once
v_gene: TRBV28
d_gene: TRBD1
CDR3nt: TGTGCCAGCAGTTTACCCGGACAGGGCCCATATGGCTACACCTTC
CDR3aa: CASSLPGQGPYGYTF

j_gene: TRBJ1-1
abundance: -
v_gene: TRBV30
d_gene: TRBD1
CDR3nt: TGTGCCTGGAAGGGGGCTGGTCGCGAAGCTTTCTTT
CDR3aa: CAWKGAGREAFF